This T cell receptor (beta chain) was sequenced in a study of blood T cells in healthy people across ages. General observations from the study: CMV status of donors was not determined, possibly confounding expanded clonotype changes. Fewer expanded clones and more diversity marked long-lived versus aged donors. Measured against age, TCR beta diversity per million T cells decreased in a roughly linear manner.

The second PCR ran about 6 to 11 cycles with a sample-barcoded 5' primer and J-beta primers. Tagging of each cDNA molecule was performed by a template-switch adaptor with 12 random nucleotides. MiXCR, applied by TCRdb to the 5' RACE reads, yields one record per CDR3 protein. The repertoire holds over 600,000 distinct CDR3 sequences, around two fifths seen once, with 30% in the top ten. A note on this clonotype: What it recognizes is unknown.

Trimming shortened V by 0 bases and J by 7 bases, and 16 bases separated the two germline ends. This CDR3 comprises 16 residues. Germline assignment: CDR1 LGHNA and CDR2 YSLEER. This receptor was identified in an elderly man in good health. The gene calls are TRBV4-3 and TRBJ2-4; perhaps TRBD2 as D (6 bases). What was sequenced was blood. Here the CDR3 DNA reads TGCGCCAGCAGCCAAGAGGGTGCGGGGACGGACAACATTCAGTACTTC. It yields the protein CASSQEGAGTDNIQYF.